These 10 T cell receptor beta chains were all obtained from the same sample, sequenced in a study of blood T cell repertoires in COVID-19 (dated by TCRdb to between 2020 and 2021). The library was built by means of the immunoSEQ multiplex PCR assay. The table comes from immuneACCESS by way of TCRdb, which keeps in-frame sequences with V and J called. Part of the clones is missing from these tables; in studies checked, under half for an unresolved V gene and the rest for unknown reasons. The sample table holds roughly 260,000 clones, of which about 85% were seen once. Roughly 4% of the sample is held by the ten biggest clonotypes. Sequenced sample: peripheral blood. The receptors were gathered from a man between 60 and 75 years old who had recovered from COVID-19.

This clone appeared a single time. This chain's CDR3 is CASSDTRDRGLGQPQHF. In DNA form, the CDR3 reads TGCGCCAGCAGTGATACCCGGGACAGGGGGCTAGGACAGCCCCAGCATTTT. The chain links TRBV10-2 to TRBJ1-5; 12 bases match TRBD1. V dropped 3 bases and J dropped 7; count of bases not matched to a gene: 10. From germline, CDR1 is WSHSY and CDR2 SAAADI. This CDR3 is built from 17 residues.

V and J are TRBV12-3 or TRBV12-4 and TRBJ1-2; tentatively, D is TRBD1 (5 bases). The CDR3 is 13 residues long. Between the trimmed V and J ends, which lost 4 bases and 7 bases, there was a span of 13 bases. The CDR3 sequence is CASSYSGVSGYTF. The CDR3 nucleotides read TGTGCCAGCAGTTATTCGGGGGTCAGTGGCTACACCTTC.

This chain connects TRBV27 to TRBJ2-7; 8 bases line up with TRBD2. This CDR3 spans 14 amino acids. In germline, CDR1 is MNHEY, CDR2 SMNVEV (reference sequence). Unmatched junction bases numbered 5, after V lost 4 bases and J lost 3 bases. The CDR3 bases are TGTGCCAGCAGTTCCCGGGGGGGTATCTACGAGCAGTACTTC. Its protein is CASSSRGGIYEQYF.

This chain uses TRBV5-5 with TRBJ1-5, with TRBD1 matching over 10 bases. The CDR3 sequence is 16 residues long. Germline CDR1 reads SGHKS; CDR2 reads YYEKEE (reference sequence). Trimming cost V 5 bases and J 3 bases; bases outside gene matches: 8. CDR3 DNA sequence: TGTGCCAGCAGTCTCCGGGACAGGGGTAACAATCAGCCCCAGCATTTT. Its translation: CASSLRDRGNNQPQHF.

CDR3 residues: CASRPDRGVNTGELFF. CDR3 in DNA: TGTGCCAGCAGGCCCGACAGGGGAGTGAACACCGGGGAGCTGTTTTTT. This sequence joins TRBV27 and TRBJ2-2; 8 nucleotides agree with TRBD1. The CDR3 spans 16 residues. The ends lost 6 bases at V and 1 base at J; junction bases unmatched: 7. Germline V gives CDR1 MNHEY, CDR2 SMNVEV (reference sequence).

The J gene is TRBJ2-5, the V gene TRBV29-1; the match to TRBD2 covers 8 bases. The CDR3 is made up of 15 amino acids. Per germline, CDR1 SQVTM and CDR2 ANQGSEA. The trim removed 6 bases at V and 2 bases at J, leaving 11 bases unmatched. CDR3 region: CSVDRGGPEQETQYF. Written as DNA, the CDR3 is TGCAGCGTCGACCGCGGGGGGCCGGAGCAAGAGACCCAGTACTTC.

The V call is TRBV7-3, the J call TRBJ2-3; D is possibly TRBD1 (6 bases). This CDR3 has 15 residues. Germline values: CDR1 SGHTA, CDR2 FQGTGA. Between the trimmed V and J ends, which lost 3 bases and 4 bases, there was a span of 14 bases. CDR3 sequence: CASSFSQGFPDTQYF. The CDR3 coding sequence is TGTGCCAGCAGCTTTAGTCAGGGGTTCCCAGATACGCAGTATTTT.

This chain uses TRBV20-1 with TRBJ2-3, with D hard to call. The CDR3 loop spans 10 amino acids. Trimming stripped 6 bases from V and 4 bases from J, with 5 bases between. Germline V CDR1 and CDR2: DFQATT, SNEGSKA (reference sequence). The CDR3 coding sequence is TGCAGTGCCCTCTCAGATACGCAGTATTTT. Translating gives CSALSDTQYF.

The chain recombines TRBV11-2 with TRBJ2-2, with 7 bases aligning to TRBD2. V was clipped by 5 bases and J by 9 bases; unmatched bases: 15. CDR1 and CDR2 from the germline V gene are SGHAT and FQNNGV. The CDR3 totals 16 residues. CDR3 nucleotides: TGTGCCAGCAGCCCCTGGACGGAGCGGGGTGGCCGGGAGCTGTTTTTT. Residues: CASSPWTERGGRELFF. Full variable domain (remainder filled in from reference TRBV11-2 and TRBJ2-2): EAGVAQSPRYKIIEKRQSVAFWCNPISGHATLYWYQQILGQGPKLLIQFQNNGVVDDSQLPKDRFSAERLKGVDSTLKIQPAKLEDSAVYLCASSPWTERGGRELFFGEGSRLTVL.

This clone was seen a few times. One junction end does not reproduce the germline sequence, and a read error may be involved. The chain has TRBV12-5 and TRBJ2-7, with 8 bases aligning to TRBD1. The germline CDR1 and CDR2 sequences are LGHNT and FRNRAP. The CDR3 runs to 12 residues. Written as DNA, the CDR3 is TGTGCTAGTGGTTTCGGACAGGGAGATCTCTTCTTC. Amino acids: CASGFGQGDLFF.